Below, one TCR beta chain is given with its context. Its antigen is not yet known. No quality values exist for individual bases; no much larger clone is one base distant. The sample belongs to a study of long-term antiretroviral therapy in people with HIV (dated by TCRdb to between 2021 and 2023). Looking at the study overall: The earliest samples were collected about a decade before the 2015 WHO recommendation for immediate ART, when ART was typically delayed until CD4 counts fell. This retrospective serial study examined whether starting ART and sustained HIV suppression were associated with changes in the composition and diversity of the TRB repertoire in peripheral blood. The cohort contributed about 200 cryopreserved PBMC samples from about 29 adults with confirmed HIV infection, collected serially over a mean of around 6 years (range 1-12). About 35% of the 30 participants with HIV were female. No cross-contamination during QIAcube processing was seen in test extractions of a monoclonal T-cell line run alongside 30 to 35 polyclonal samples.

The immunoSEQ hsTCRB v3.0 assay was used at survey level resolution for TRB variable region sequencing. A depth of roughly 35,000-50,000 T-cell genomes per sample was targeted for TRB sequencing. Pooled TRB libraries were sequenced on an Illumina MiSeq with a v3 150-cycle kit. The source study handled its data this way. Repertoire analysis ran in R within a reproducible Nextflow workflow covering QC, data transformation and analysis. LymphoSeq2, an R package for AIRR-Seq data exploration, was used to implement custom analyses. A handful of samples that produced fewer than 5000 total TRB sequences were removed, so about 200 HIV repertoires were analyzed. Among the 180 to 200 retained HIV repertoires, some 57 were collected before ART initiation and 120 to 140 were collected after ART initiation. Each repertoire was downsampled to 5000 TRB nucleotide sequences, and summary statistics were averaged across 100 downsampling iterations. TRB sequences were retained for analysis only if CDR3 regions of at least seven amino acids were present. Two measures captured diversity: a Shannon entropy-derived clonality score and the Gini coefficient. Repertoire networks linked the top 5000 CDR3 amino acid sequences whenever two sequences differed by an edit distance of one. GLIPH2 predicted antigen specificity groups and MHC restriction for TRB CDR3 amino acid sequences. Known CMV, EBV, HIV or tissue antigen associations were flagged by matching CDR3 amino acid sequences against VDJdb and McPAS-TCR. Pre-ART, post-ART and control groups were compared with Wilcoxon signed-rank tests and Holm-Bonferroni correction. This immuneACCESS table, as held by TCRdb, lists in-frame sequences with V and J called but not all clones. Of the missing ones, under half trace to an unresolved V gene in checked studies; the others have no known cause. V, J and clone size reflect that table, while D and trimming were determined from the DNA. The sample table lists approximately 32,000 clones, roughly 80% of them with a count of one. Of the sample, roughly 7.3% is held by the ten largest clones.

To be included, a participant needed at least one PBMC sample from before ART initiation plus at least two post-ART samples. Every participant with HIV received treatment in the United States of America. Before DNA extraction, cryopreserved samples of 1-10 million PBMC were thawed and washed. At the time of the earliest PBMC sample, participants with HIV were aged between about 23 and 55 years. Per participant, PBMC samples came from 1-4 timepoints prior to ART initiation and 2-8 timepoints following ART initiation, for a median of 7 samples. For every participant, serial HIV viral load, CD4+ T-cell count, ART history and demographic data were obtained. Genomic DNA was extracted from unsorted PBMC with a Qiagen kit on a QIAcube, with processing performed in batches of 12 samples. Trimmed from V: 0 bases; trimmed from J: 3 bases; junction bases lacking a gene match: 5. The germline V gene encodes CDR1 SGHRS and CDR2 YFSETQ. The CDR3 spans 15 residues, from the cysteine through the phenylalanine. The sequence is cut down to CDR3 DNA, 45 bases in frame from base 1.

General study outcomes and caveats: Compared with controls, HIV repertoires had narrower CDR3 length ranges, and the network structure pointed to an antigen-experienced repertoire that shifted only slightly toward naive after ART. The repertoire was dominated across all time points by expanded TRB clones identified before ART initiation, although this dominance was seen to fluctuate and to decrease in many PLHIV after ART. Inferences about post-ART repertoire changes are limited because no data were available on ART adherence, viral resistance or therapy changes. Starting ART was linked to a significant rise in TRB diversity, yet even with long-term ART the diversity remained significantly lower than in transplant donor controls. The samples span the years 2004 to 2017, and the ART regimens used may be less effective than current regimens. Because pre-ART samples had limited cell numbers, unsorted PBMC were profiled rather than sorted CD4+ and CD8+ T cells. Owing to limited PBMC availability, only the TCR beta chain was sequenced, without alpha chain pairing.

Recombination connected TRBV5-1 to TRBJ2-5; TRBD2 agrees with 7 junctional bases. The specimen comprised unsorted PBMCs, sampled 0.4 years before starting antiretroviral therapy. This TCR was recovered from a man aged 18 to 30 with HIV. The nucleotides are TGCGCCAGCAGCTTGGAGCCTAGCGGTAAAGAGACCCAGTACTTC. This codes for CASSLEPSGKETQYF.